This TCR beta chain is from a study of T-cell memory formation after mild COVID-19. Study outcomes and limitations: Mostly located in CM and EM were contracting CD4+ clones, with contracting CD8+ clones located in EMRA. CD4/CD8 balance characterized clones contracting day 15 to 85, and CD4+ skew characterized later expanders.

The TCR alpha and TCR beta cDNA libraries, bearing sample barcodes and UMIs, were generated by 5'RACE using constant-segment primers. TCRdb ran MiXCR on the 5' RACE reads and lists one entry per CDR3 protein. The data show fewer than 350,000 distinct CDR3 sequences, roughly 18% seen once. Concerning this clonotype: The antigen is undetermined.

Trimming at V came to 5 bases and at J to 5 bases, leaving 2 bases not matched to a gene. Germline CDR1 and CDR2: SQVTM and ANQGSEA. The CDR3 length is 13 residues. This sequence joins TRBV29-1 and TRBJ2-1, with 11 positions matching TRBD2. The sequence was obtained from a man between 18 and 29 years old who had mild COVID-19 (a few samples of this study predate the infection). Cell type and time point are not known. Material for sequencing was PBMCs or a T cell subset sorted from them (not recorded which). CDR3 residues: CSVQGLADNEQFF. CDR3 sequence (DNA): TGCAGCGTTCAGGGACTAGCGGACAATGAGCAGTTCTTC.